The clone carrying this TCR beta chain occurred a few times. TCRdb's table, derived via immunoSEQ multiplex PCR, lists solely in-frame clones and lacks some. The repertoire consists of over 65,000 clones, with about nine tenths occurring once and the leading ten covering approximately 2.5%. Germline V lookup: CDR1 SGHVS, CDR2 FNYEAQ. The CDR3 extends over 15 amino acids. V was pared by 4 bases and J by 2 bases, with 13 bases between. These data come from a study of T cell changes during pregnancy in multiple sclerosis. The receptor was isolated from a female donor with multiple sclerosis, enrolled in a pregnancy study. This chain joins TRBV7-6 and TRBJ2-3; D is undetermined. Material: peripheral blood, obtained in the first trimester of pregnancy. CDR3 nucleotide sequence: TGTGCCAGCAGCTCAAACGTGGGCCCCACAGATACGCAGTATTTT. Protein sequence: CASSSNVGPTDTQYF.